These T cell receptor beta chains were read from a single sample in a study of blood T cell repertoires in COVID-19. Clones were read by immunoSEQ multiplex PCR, and TCRdb kept only the in-frame ones, dropping some. Of under 100,000 clones in the sample, 85% to 95% were seen once. The sample comprised peripheral blood. The receptors stem from a woman in her sixties or seventies with active COVID-19. Each CDR3 is given with its conserved first and last residue. Each record gives: D gene, clone size, V gene, J gene, CDR3 protein, CDR3 DNA. A D gene is named only where the DNA matches it firmly. Expanded clones get a size class; other rows say once, few or many, or leave the size out.

d_call: TRBD1; clone_size: -; v_call: TRBV19; j_call: TRBJ2-7; cdr3_aa: CASSILGQTYF; cdr3_nt: TGTGCCAGTAGTATATTGGGACAGACGTACTTC
d_call: -; clone_size: -; v_call: TRBV2; j_call: TRBJ1-5; cdr3_aa: CASSQGRINQPQHF; cdr3_nt: TGTGCCAGCAGCCAGGGGCGGATCAATCAGCCCCAGCATTTT
d_call: TRBD1; clone_size: -; v_call: TRBV7-8; j_call: TRBJ1-2; cdr3_aa: CASSWTGTGRTGAYGYTF; cdr3_nt: TGTGCCAGCAGCTGGACCGGGACAGGGAGAACTGGGGCCTATGGCTACACCTTC
d_call: TRBD1; clone_size: -; v_call: TRBV5-1; j_call: TRBJ1-2; cdr3_aa: CASSRDRDYGYTF; cdr3_nt: TGCGCCAGCAGCCGGGACAGAGACTATGGCTACACCTTC
d_call: TRBD2; clone_size: -; v_call: TRBV5-4; j_call: TRBJ2-5; cdr3_aa: CASSSGTKETQYF; cdr3_nt: TGTGCCAGCAGCTCCGGGACTAAAGAGACCCAGTACTTC
d_call: -; clone_size: -; v_call: TRBV28; j_call: TRBJ1-1; cdr3_aa: CATGVRFEAFF; cdr3_nt: TGTGCCACCGGGGTCCGGTTTGAAGCTTTCTTT
d_call: TRBD2; clone_size: once; v_call: TRBV13; j_call: TRBJ2-7; cdr3_aa: CASSSGTRLYEQYF; cdr3_nt: TGTGCCAGCAGCTCCGGGACTAGGCTCTACGAGCAGTACTTC
d_call: TRBD2; clone_size: -; v_call: TRBV19; j_call: TRBJ2-2; cdr3_aa: CASSRDGLAGVGGNTGELFF; cdr3_nt: TGTGCCAGTAGTAGAGACGGACTAGCGGGAGTTGGTGGGAACACCGGGGAGCTGTTTTTT
d_call: -; clone_size: -; v_call: TRBV28; j_call: TRBJ2-7; cdr3_aa: CASSLQGTYEQYF; cdr3_nt: TGTGCCAGCAGTTTACAGGGAACCTACGAGCAGTACTTC
d_call: TRBD2; clone_size: -; v_call: TRBV7-3; j_call: TRBJ2-2; cdr3_aa: CASSLGEGGELFF; cdr3_nt: TGTGCCAGCAGCTTGGGGGAGGGCGGGGAGCTGTTTTTT
d_call: TRBD1; clone_size: -; v_call: TRBV14; j_call: TRBJ2-3; cdr3_aa: CASSQVEIWTGGTDTQYF; cdr3_nt: TGTGCCAGCAGCCAAGTGGAGATTTGGACAGGAGGCACAGATACGCAGTATTTT
d_call: -; clone_size: few; v_call: TRBV28; j_call: TRBJ1-2; cdr3_aa: CASSRIGQTYYGYTF; cdr3_nt: TGTGCCAGCAGTCGGATCGGACAGACCTACTATGGCTACACCTTC
d_call: -; clone_size: -; v_call: TRBV20-1; j_call: TRBJ1-1; cdr3_aa: CSARGGTEAFF; cdr3_nt: TGCAGTGCCCGAGGGGGCACTGAAGCTTTCTTT
d_call: -; clone_size: -; v_call: TRBV5-6; j_call: TRBJ1-2; cdr3_aa: CASSLQGPDGYTF; cdr3_nt: TGTGCCAGCAGCCTCCAGGGTCCCGACGGCTACACCTTC
d_call: -; clone_size: -; v_call: TRBV2; j_call: TRBJ2-3; cdr3_aa: CASSGNRVDTQYF; cdr3_nt: TGTGCCAGCAGCGGGAACAGGGTAGATACGCAGTATTTT
d_call: -; clone_size: -; v_call: TRBV5-5; j_call: TRBJ2-1; cdr3_aa: CASSLGWDSPGNEQFF; cdr3_nt: TGTGCCAGCAGCTTGGGCTGGGACTCCCCGGGGAATGAGCAGTTCTTC
d_call: -; clone_size: -; v_call: TRBV9; j_call: TRBJ2-7; cdr3_aa: CASSVDSLDEQYF; cdr3_nt: TGTGCCAGCAGCGTAGATAGCTTAGACGAGCAGTACTTC
d_call: TRBD1; clone_size: -; v_call: TRBV18; j_call: TRBJ2-7; cdr3_aa: CASSPGTGGGEQYF; cdr3_nt: TGTGCCAGCTCACCCGGGACAGGGGGCGGCGAGCAGTACTTC
d_call: -; clone_size: few; v_call: TRBV7-9; j_call: TRBJ2-7; cdr3_aa: CASSFDERPSYEQYF; cdr3_nt: TGTGCCAGCAGCTTCGACGAGCGGCCCTCCTACGAGCAGTACTTC
d_call: -; clone_size: -; v_call: TRBV2; j_call: TRBJ1-3; cdr3_aa: CASSKDTGLSSGNTIYF; cdr3_nt: TGTGCCAGCAGTAAAGACACAGGGCTTTCCTCTGGAAACACCATATATTTT
d_call: TRBD1; clone_size: -; v_call: TRBV4-2; j_call: TRBJ2-2; cdr3_aa: CASSQELVGQYTGELFF; cdr3_nt: TGTGCCAGCAGCCAAGAATTGGTGGGACAGTACACCGGGGAGCTGTTTTTT
d_call: -; clone_size: once; v_call: TRBV27; j_call: TRBJ2-2; cdr3_aa: CASSYRTGQTGELFF; cdr3_nt: TGTGCCAGCAGTTATCGGACTGGGCAGACCGGGGAGCTGTTTTTT
d_call: -; clone_size: -; v_call: TRBV24-1; j_call: TRBJ2-1; cdr3_aa: CATSGLREQFF; cdr3_nt: TGTGCCACCAGTGGGCTCCGTGAGCAGTTCTTC
d_call: TRBD2; clone_size: -; v_call: TRBV27; j_call: TRBJ2-7; cdr3_aa: CASSLRTSYEQYF; cdr3_nt: TGTGCCAGCAGTTTGCGGACTAGCTACGAGCAGTACTTC
d_call: -; clone_size: -; v_call: TRBV28; j_call: TRBJ1-1; cdr3_aa: CASSSVASRTEAFF; cdr3_nt: TGTGCCAGCAGTTCCGTCGCATCGCGCACTGAAGCTTTCTTT
d_call: -; clone_size: -; v_call: TRBV15; j_call: TRBJ1-5; cdr3_aa: CATSRDQAWDQPQHF; cdr3_nt: TGTGCCACCAGCAGAGATCAGGCGTGGGATCAGCCCCAGCATTTT
d_call: TRBD1; clone_size: -; v_call: TRBV14; j_call: TRBJ2-2; cdr3_aa: CASSQATGVAGELFF; cdr3_nt: TGTGCCAGCAGCCAGGCGACAGGGGTCGCCGGGGAGCTGTTTTTT
d_call: -; clone_size: -; v_call: TRBV6-5; j_call: TRBJ2-1; cdr3_aa: CASYGRRSSYNEQFF; cdr3_nt: TGTGCCAGCTATGGTCGCCGGAGCTCCTACAATGAGCAGTTCTTC
d_call: -; clone_size: -; v_call: TRBV9; j_call: TRBJ2-1; cdr3_aa: CASSVGASSYNEQFF; cdr3_nt: TGTGCCAGCAGCGTGGGGGCGAGCTCCTACAATGAGCAGTTCTTC
d_call: -; clone_size: -; v_call: TRBV5-4; j_call: TRBJ2-1; cdr3_aa: CASSFEVVDYEQFF; cdr3_nt: TGTGCCAGCAGCTTCGAGGTGGTAGACTATGAGCAGTTCTTC
d_call: -; clone_size: -; v_call: TRBV7-8; j_call: TRBJ1-1; cdr3_aa: CASSLGRANTEAFF; cdr3_nt: TGTGCCAGCAGCTTAGGCAGGGCGAACACTGAAGCTTTCTTT